This TCR beta chain was identified in a study of persistence of HIV-infected CD4 T cells. Study conclusions and caveats: Antigen-responding cells were enriched for degenerate expanded CDR3beta sequences. Compared with CD3/CD28-stimulated cells, CMV- and Gag-responding cells showed lower TCRbeta richness.

On this clone: Its matching antigen is unknown.

Sequencing used immunoSEQ version 4 in survey mode. Some clones are missing from TCRdb's copy, which holds only in-frame ones; the method was immunoSEQ multiplex PCR. The data show roughly 60,000 clones, 65% to 80% seen once. The stimulus was an HIV-1 Gag 15-mer peptide pool, about 1 ug/peptide/mL. CD40L-negative CD69-negative CD45RO-high memory CD4+ T cells were sorted as populations depleted of antigen-responding cells. Suppressive ART was started during chronic HIV-1 infection in these adults. Donors had undetectable plasma HIV-1 RNA, under 50 copies/mL, for 4+ years. The sequence came from an adult man with HIV who was CMV-seropositive. This sample comprised CD4+ T cells sorted from PBMCs after roughly 18-hour stimulation, obtained from a patient who received antiretroviral therapy.

As DNA, the CDR3 is TGTGCCAGCAGTTCCCCCCTGGGACAGGGGGCGGGAAGCAATCAGCCCCAGCATTTT. It yields the protein CASSSPLGQGAGSNQPQHF. The genes are TRBV2 and TRBJ1-5; 12 bases are a match to TRBD1. This CDR3 is 19 amino acids long. J gave up 1 base and V 5 bases, and 12 bases lay outside the gene matches. The germline V gene has CDR1 SNHLY and CDR2 FYNNEI.